Listed below are T cell receptor beta chains from one sample, sequenced in a study of CD8 T cells in Susac syndrome. TCRdb reprocessed the immunoSEQ multiplex PCR reads via MiXCR and lists one record per CDR3 protein. The sample comprises 100,000 to 150,000 distinct CDR3 sequences, roughly 96% of which are singletons, and roughly 0.13% rests with the top ten. The specimen sequenced was CD4+ T cells from PBMCs. The receptors originated from a human donor in good health. Each CDR3 is given with its conserved first and last residue. Each record gives: clone size, D gene, V gene, J gene, CDR3 DNA, CDR3 protein. The D gene is left open where the match is weak. Clone size is not always given. Where it is, it says once, few, many or a class for expanded clones.

-,-,TRBV12-3/TRBV12-4,TRBJ2-1,TGTGCCAGCAGTTTTACCGGAGGTGAGCAGTTCTTC,CASSFTGGEQFF
-,TRBD2,TRBV29-1,TRBJ2-3,TGCAGTGTTGGTAGCGGGTCGCTTACAGATACGCAGTATTTT,CSVGSGSLTDTQYF
-,-,TRBV3-1,TRBJ2-2,TGTGCCAGCAGCCCGGGACTGTCCACCGGGGAGCTGTTTTTT,CASSPGLSTGELFF
-,TRBD1,TRBV3-1,TRBJ2-5,TGTGCCAGCAGCCAAGAAGGGGGCACCTGGGTAGAGACCCAGTACTTC,CASSQEGGTWVETQYF
-,TRBD2,TRBV28,TRBJ2-4,TGTGCCAGCAACATGGGGACTAGCGGAAACATTCAGTACTTC,CASNMGTSGNIQYF
-,TRBD1,TRBV2,TRBJ2-1,TGTGCCAGCAGTTCGGGACAGGGGGGCAATGAGCAGTTCTTC,CASSSGQGGNEQFF
-,TRBD1,TRBV4-1,TRBJ1-1,TGCGCCAGCAGCCAATTGAAGCGACAGGGGGCGCGGACTGAAGCTTTCTTT,CASSQLKRQGARTEAFF
-,-,TRBV28,TRBJ2-7,TGTGCCAGCAGTTTAACGGGGTCTCCCCACGAGCAGTACTTC,CASSLTGSPHEQYF
-,-,TRBV10-3,TRBJ2-7,TGTGCCATCAGTGAGGTCACAGACTCCTACGAGCAGTACTTC,CAISEVTDSYEQYF
-,-,TRBV20-1,TRBJ2-5,TGCAGTGCAAGGAAAGATGAGACCCAGTACTTC,CSARKDETQYF
-,-,TRBV29-1,TRBJ2-1,TGCAGCGTTGATTTACCCCCCACCTACAATGAGCAGTTCTTC,CSVDLPPTYNEQFF
-,-,TRBV19,TRBJ1-1,TGTGCCAGTAGTGCCCAGCGGGCGGGCACTGAAGCTTTCTTT,CASSAQRAGTEAFF
-,TRBD2,TRBV7-2,TRBJ2-5,TGTGCCAGCAGCTTAAGCGGGGGATGGGAGACCCAGTACTTC,CASSLSGGWETQYF
-,TRBD1,TRBV7-9,TRBJ2-7,TGTGCCAGCAGCCGGGGACAGGGTCTTTACGAGCAGTACTTC,CASSRGQGLYEQYF
-,-,TRBV29-1,TRBJ1-2,TGCAGCGTTGAACGCCCGAACGACTATGGCTACACCTTC,CSVERPNDYGYTF
-,-,TRBV3-1,TRBJ1-3,TGTGCCAGCAGCCAAGATTGGAGCTATGGAAACACCATATATTTT,CASSQDWSYGNTIYF
-,-,TRBV7-6,TRBJ2-5,TGTGCCAGCAGCTTTACCACGGAGACCCAGTACTTC,CASSFTTETQYF
-,-,TRBV4-1,TRBJ2-5,TGCGCCAGCAGCACTCAAACTTCTACGGCAGAGACCCAGTACTTC,CASSTQTSTAETQYF
once,-,TRBV2,TRBJ1-2,TGTGCCAGCAGCGACCAAGTACTCGGCTACACCTTC,CASSDQVLGYTF
-,-,TRBV6-5,TRBJ1-1,TGTGCCAGCAGTTACTCCAGGGGTCTGACTGAAGCTTTCTTT,CASSYSRGLTEAFF
-,TRBD2,TRBV5-6,TRBJ2-7,TGTGCCAGCAGCCTACTAGCGGGAGGGCCGGTCGAGCAGTACTTC,CASSLLAGGPVEQYF
-,-,TRBV7-2,TRBJ2-7,TGTGCCAGCAGCTTAAGCCGACCCCAGGGCGAGCAGTACTTC,CASSLSRPQGEQYF
-,-,TRBV3-1,TRBJ1-5,TGTGCCAGCAGCCCGCGGCCCGCCGCGTATAGCAATCAGCCCCAGCATTTT,CASSPRPAAYSNQPQHF
-,-,TRBV7-2,TRBJ2-5,TGTGCCAGCAGCCCGCAAACGGCCGGTAGCGCGACCCAGTACTTC,CASSPQTAGSATQYF
-,TRBD1,TRBV3-1,TRBJ2-5,TGTGCCAGCAGCCAAGAAGACAGGGGGCGAAAGACCCAGTACTTC,CASSQEDRGRKTQYF
-,TRBD2,TRBV28,TRBJ2-1,TGTGCCAGCAGTTTGGTCCTAGCGGGAGGTCGATACAATGAGCAGTTCTTC,CASSLVLAGGRYNEQFF
-,-,TRBV29-1,TRBJ1-1,TGCAGCGTTCTCAGGGGTGCGGCGAACACTGAAGCTTTCTTT,CSVLRGAANTEAFF
-,-,TRBV12-3/TRBV12-4,TRBJ2-6,TGTGCCAGCAGCCGCACGTCTGGGGCCAACGTCCTGACTTTC,CASSRTSGANVLTF
-,-,TRBV5-4,TRBJ1-2,TGTGCCAGCAGCTTCGCCCGAGACAGGAGCTATGGCTACACCTTC,CASSFARDRSYGYTF
-,-,TRBV28,TRBJ2-2,TGTGCCAGCAGGCGAGGGGGGAACACCGGGGAGCTGTTTTTT,CASRRGGNTGELFF
-,-,TRBV25-1,TRBJ2-7,TGTGCCAGCAGTGAATTTTACGAGCAGTACTTC,CASSEFYEQYF
-,-,TRBV14,TRBJ1-5,TGTGCCAGCAGCCGGGATACAGGGCCCATGTCGTCCCAGCATTTT,CASSRDTGPMSSQHF
-,TRBD1,TRBV10-3,TRBJ2-7,TGTGCCATCAGGGACAGGGATAGGTACGAGCAGTACTTC,CAIRDRDRYEQYF
-,TRBD2,TRBV6-2/TRBV6-3,TRBJ2-7,TGTGCCAGCAGTCCCCGGACTAGCGGAAGTCTCGAGCAGTACTTC,CASSPRTSGSLEQYF
-,-,TRBV3-1,TRBJ2-5,TGTGCCAGCAGCCAAAATCTGGGGGACGGGACCCAGTACTTC,CASSQNLGDGTQYF
-,-,TRBV7-9,TRBJ1-2,TGTGCCAGCAGCTTCTATCCGGAGCTCTATGGCTACACCTTC,CASSFYPELYGYTF
-,TRBD2,TRBV29-1,TRBJ2-3,TGCAGCGTTACCGGGGGCACTAGCGGGAGCCAAAGGGTCGGTAATACGCAGTATTTT,CSVTGGTSGSQRVGNTQYF
once,TRBD2,TRBV15,TRBJ2-7,TGTGCCACCAGCACCAGCTTGTATAGCGGGAGGATCGACGAGCAGTACTTC,CATSTSLYSGRIDEQYF
-,-,TRBV3-1,TRBJ2-7,TGTGCCAGCAGCCAAGACTCCACACTCACCTACGAGCAGTACTTC,CASSQDSTLTYEQYF
-,TRBD2,TRBV6-1,TRBJ2-2,TGTGCCAGCAGTGAATTAGCGGGGGTCACCGGGGAGCTGTTTTTT,CASSELAGVTGELFF
-,-,TRBV12-3/TRBV12-4,TRBJ1-5,TGTGCCAGCAGTAGAGGACCGAGTGGGGTCGGACAGCCCCAGCATTTT,CASSRGPSGVGQPQHF
once,-,TRBV7-2,TRBJ1-1,TGTGCCAGCAGCTCCCCGACCCTGAACACTGAAGCTTTCTTT,CASSSPTLNTEAFF
-,-,TRBV3-1,TRBJ2-3,TGTGCCAGCAGCCTCTCTTGGGGAGATACGCAGTATTTT,CASSLSWGDTQYF
few,-,TRBV29-1,TRBJ2-7,TGCAGCGTTGGTAGTGCGGGCGGCCACGAGCAGTACTTC,CSVGSAGGHEQYF
-,-,TRBV29-1,TRBJ2-1,TGCAGCGTTGATCGGGTAAACTCCTACAATGAGCAGTTCTTC,CSVDRVNSYNEQFF
-,TRBD1,TRBV29-1,TRBJ1-2,TGCAGCGTTGAAGATTTAGGGGACAGGGTTGATAACTATGGCTACACCTTC,CSVEDLGDRVDNYGYTF
-,-,TRBV2,TRBJ1-2,TGTGCCAGCAGTGAGGGCAGGGTGTTTGGCTACACCTTC,CASSEGRVFGYTF
-,-,TRBV28,TRBJ2-7,TGTGCCAGCAGTTTATTAAGTGGGGAGTTGGGCTACGAGCAGTACTTC,CASSLLSGELGYEQYF
-,TRBD2,TRBV5-1,TRBJ2-7,TGCGCCAGCAGCCGGCTGGGACTAGCGGGAGTAAAGGATGTTTACGAGCAGTACTTC,CASSRLGLAGVKDVYEQYF
once,TRBD1,TRBV2,TRBJ2-7,TGTGCCAGTCGGACAGGGGGCTACAACGAGCAGTACTTC,CASRTGGYNEQYF
once,TRBD2,TRBV24-1,TRBJ2-1,TGTGCCACCAGTGATTTAAGCGGGGGATCCTACAATGAGCAGTTCTTC,CATSDLSGGSYNEQFF
few,-,TRBV2,TRBJ2-2,TGTGCCAGCAGGGGCTTAGGGAATACCGGGGAGCTGTTTTTT,CASRGLGNTGELFF
-,-,TRBV12-3/TRBV12-4,TRBJ2-3,TGTGCCAGCAGTAACCGTGGGGGCACAGATACGCAGTATTTT,CASSNRGGTDTQYF
-,TRBD2,TRBV5-1,TRBJ2-1,TGCGCCAGCAGCTTGGTTGGTGCTAGCGGTTACAATGAGCAGTTCTTC,CASSLVGASGYNEQFF
-,-,TRBV6-5,TRBJ1-4,TGTGCCAGCAGTCACCGGGCCTCCGATGAAAAACTGTTTTTT,CASSHRASDEKLFF
-,TRBD2,TRBV27,TRBJ2-7,TGTGCCAGCAGGGGAGGGGAGAGGTGGGAGGAGGTCTACGAGCAGTACTTC,CASRGGERWEEVYEQYF
-,-,TRBV24-1,TRBJ2-1,TGTGCCACCAGCCGCTTTTCGGATGAGCAGTTCTTC,CATSRFSDEQFF
-,TRBD2,TRBV12-3/TRBV12-4,TRBJ2-7,TGTGCCAGCAGTCCCGAGCGGGAGAGGGTCCACGAGCAGTACTTC,CASSPERERVHEQYF
-,TRBD1,TRBV18,TRBJ1-1,TGTGCCAGCTCCCGGGACAGGGAAGCTGAAGCTTTCTTT,CASSRDREAEAFF
-,-,TRBV19,TRBJ1-5,TGTGCCAGTAGTACAATAACGGGGGGCAATCAGCCCCAGCATTTT,CASSTITGGNQPQHF